This T cell receptor beta chain was retrieved from a study of blood T cell repertoires in COVID-19. Across the whole study: Collection of acute and convalescent COVID-19 samples took place in the United States, Italy and Spain. In each case, the material was cDNA or gDNA derived from T cells, B-cell-depleted T cells, or PBMCs.

As originally analysed: The authors estimated nucleated cell counts from reference gene primer amplification. The protocol was immunoSEQ multiplex PCR, while the TCRdb copy is restricted to in-frame clones and leaves out a portion. V, J and clone size derive from that table, while D and trimming were established from the DNA sequence. The data contain hundreds of thousands of clones, about 85% of them singletons. This CDR3 is 12 amino acids long. Germline V gene data show CDR1 as KGHDR and CDR2 as SFDVKD. V was cut by 9 bases and J by 3 bases, with 8 bases left in between. What was sequenced was peripheral blood. The TCR was taken from a woman between 18 and 29 years old with acute or convalescent COVID-19. The chain uses TRBV24-1 and TRBJ1-5; TRBD1 is a possible D gene (5 bases). The CDR3 loop is CATATVNQPQHF. As DNA, the CDR3 is TGTGCCACCGCGACAGTCAATCAGCCCCAGCATTTT.